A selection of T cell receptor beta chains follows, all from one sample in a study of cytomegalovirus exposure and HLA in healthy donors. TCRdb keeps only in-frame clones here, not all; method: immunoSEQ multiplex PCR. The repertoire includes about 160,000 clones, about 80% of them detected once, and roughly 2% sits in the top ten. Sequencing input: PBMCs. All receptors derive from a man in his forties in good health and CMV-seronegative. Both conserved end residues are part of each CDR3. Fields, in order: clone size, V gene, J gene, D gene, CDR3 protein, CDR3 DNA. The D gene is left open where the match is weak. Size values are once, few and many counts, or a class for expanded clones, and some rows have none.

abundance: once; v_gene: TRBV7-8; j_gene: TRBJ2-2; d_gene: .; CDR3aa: CASSLILLTGELFF; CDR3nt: TGTGCCAGCAGCTTAATCCTACTCACCGGGGAGCTGTTTTTT
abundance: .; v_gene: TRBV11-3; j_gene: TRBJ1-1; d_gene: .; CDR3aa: CASSLDSATEAFF; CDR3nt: TGTGCCAGCAGCTTAGATAGCGCCACTGAAGCTTTCTTT
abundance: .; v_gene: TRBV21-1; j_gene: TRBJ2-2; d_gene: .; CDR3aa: CASSKTRTKDRGNTGELFF; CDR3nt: TGTGCCAGCAGCAAAACCCGAACAAAGGACAGGGGGAACACCGGGGAGCTGTTTTTT
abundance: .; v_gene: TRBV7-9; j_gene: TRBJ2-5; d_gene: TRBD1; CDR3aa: CSSSLGTGRETQYF; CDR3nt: TGTTCCAGCAGCCTAGGGACAGGGAGAGAGACCCAGTACTTC
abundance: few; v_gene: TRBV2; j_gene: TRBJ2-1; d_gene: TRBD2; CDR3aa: CASSAQREGRNEQFF; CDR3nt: TGTGCCAGCAGTGCCCAGCGGGAGGGCCGGAATGAGCAGTTCTTC
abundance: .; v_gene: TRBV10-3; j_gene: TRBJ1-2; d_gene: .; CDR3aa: CAISERQDGYTF; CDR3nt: TGTGCCATCAGTGAGCGGCAGGATGGCTACACCTTC
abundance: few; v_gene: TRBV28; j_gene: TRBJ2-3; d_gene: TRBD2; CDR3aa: CASTPRSSGRKSTDTQYF; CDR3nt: TGTGCCAGCACCCCCCGGAGTAGCGGGAGAAAGAGCACAGATACGCAGTATTTT
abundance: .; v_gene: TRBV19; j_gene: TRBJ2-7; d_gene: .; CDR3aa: CASTPGQGRYEQYF; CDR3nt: TGTGCCAGTACCCCCGGGCAGGGGCGGTACGAGCAGTACTTC
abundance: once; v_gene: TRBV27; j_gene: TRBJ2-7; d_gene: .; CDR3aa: CASSPAGADFYEQYF; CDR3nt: TGTGCCAGCAGCCCCGCGGGGGCCGATTTCTACGAGCAGTACTTC
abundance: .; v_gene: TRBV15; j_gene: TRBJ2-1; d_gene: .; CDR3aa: CATSEDRRRHNEQFF; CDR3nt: TGTGCCACCAGTGAGGATCGGAGGCGTCACAATGAGCAGTTCTTC
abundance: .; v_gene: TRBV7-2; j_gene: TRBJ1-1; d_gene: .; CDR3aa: CASSLGVSGTEAFF; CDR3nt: TGTGCCAGCAGCTTAGGCGTATCGGGCACTGAAGCTTTCTTT
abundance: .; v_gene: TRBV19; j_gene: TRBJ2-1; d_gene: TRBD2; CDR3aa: CASSGRETSHNEQFF; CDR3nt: TGTGCCAGTAGTGGACGAGAGACTAGCCACAATGAGCAGTTCTTC
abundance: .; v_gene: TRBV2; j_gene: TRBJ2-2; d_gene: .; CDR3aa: CASSEIGGRGELFF; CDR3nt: TGTGCCAGCAGTGAAATTGGGGGCAGGGGGGAGCTGTTTTTT
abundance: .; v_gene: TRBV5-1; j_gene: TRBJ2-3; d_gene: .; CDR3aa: CASSPDFRGDTQYF; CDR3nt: TGCGCCAGCAGCCCTGACTTCCGGGGAGATACGCAGTATTTT
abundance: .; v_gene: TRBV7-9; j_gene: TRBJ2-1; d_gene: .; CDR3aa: CASSPPPSVEQFF; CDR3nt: TGTGCCAGCAGCCCCCCGCCTAGCGTTGAGCAGTTCTTC
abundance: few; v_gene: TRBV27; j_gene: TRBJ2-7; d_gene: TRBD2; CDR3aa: CASRERGLGDQKQYF; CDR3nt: TGTGCCAGCAGAGAAAGGGGACTAGGGGATCAGAAGCAGTACTTC
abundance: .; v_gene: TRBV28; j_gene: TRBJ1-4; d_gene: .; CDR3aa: CASSFGWEEKLFF; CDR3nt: TGTGCCAGCAGTTTCGGCTGGGAGGAAAAACTGTTTTTT
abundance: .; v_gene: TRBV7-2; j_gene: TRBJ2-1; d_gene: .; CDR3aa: CASRSNSYNEQFF; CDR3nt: TGTGCCAGCAGGAGCAACTCCTACAATGAGCAGTTCTTC
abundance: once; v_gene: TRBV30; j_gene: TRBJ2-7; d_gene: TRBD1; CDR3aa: CAWSVDRKSYEQYF; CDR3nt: TGTGCCTGGAGTGTGGACAGGAAGTCCTACGAGCAGTACTTC
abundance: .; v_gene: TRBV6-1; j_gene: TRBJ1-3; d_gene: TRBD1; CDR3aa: CASSTRGFGNTIYF; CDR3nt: TGTGCCAGCAGCACCAGGGGGTTTGGAAACACCATATATTTT
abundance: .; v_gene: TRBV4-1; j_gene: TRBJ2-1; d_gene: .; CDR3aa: CASSQGSYNEQFF; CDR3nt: TGCGCCAGCAGCCAAGGTTCTTACAATGAGCAGTTCTTC
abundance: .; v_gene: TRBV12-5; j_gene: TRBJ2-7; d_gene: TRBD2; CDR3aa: CASGLVAGIQTGTRRDEQYF; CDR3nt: TGTGCTAGTGGTTTGGTAGCAGGGATACAAACCGGGACTAGGAGGGACGAGCAGTACTTC
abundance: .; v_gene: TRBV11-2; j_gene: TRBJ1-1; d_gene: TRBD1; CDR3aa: CASSPQGALGEAFF; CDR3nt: TGTGCCAGCAGCCCACAGGGGGCGTTGGGTGAAGCTTTCTTT
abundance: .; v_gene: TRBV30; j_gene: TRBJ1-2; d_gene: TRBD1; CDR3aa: CAWGMTGAHYGYTF; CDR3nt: TGTGCCTGGGGAATGACAGGGGCCCACTATGGCTACACCTTC
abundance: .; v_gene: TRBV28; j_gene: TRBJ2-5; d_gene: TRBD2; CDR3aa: CASSFGGLEGTQYF; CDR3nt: TGTGCCAGCAGTTTCGGGGGACTAGAGGGGACCCAGTACTTC
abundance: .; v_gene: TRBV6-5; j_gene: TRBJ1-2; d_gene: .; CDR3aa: CASSYGSTNSPSF; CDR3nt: TGTGCCAGCAGTTACGGGTCTACCAACAGCCCCAGCTTC
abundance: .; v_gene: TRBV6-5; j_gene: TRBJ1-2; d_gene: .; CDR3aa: CASSTTLNYGYTF; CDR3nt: TGTGCCAGCAGTACTACATTGAACTATGGCTACACCTTC
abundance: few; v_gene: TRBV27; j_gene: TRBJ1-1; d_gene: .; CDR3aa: CASSPQFNTEAFF; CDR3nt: TGTGCCAGCAGCCCCCAGTTCAACACTGAAGCTTTCTTT
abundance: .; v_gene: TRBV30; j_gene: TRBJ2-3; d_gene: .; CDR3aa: CAWSPGGATTDTQYF; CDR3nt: TGTGCCTGGAGTCCGGGGGGCGCGACAACAGATACGCAGTATTTT
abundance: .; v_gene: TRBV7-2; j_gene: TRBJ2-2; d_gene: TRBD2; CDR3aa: CASSLSNPTSGRSGELFF; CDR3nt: TGTGCCAGCAGCTTAAGTAACCCGACTAGCGGGAGATCCGGGGAGCTGTTTTTT
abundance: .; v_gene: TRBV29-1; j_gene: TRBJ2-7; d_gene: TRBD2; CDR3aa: CSVYTSGSYEQYF; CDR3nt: TGCAGCGTATACACTAGCGGATCCTACGAGCAGTACTTC
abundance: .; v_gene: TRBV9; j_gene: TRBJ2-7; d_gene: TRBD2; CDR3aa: CASSVAGTSGSTHEQYF; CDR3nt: TGTGCCAGCAGCGTAGCCGGGACTAGCGGGAGTACCCACGAGCAGTACTTC
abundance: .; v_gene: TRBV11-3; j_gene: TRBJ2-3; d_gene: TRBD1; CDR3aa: CASSLGDRVRADTQYF; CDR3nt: TGTGCCAGCAGCTTAGGGGACAGGGTGCGCGCAGATACGCAGTATTTT
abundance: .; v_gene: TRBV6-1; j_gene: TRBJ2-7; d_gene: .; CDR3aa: CASSESTYEQYF; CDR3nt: TGTGCCAGCAGTGAAAGTACCTACGAGCAGTACTTC
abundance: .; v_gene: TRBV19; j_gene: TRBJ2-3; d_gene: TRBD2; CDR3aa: CASSGLAGAVDTQYF; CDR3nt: TGTGCCAGTAGTGGGCTAGCGGGAGCTGTAGATACGCAGTATTTT
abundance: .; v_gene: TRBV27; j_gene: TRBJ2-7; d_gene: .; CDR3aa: CASRTKSGLPSYEQYF; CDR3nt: TGTGCCAGCAGAACGAAGAGCGGGTTACCCTCCTACGAGCAGTACTTC
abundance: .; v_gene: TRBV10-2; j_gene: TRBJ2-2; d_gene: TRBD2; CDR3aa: CASSGGTSGRRNTGELFF; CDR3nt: TGCGCCAGCAGTGGGGGGACTAGCGGGAGAAGGAACACCGGGGAGCTGTTTTTT
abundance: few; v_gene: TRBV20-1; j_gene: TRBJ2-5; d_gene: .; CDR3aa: CSALTKETQYF; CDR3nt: TGCAGTGCGCTGACTAAAGAGACCCAGTACTTC
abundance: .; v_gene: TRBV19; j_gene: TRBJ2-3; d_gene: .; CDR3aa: CASSMRPRLVTDTQYF; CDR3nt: TGTGCCAGTAGTATGCGCCCCCGTTTAGTCACAGATACGCAGTATTTT
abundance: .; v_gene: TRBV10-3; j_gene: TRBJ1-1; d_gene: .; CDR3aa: CAIKRAGNTEAFF; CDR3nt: TGTGCCATCAAGAGGGCAGGGAACACTGAAGCTTTCTTT
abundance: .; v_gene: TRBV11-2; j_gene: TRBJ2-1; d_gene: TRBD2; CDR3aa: CASSPGTSGVYNEQFF; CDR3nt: TGTGCCAGCAGCCCCGGGACTAGCGGGGTATACAATGAGCAGTTCTTC
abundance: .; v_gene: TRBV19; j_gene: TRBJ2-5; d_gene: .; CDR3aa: CASSPGQRHQETQYF; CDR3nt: TGTGCCAGTAGCCCCGGACAGAGACACCAAGAGACCCAGTACTTC
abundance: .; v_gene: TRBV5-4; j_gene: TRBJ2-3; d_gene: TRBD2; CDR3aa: CASSLGPSGLSDTQYF; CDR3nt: TGTGCCAGCAGCTTGGGGCCTAGCGGGCTTTCAGATACGCAGTATTTT
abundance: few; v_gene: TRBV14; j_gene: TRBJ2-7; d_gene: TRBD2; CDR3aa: CASNPLSGSPFEQYF; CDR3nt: TGTGCCAGCAACCCCTTGAGCGGGAGTCCGTTCGAGCAGTACTTC
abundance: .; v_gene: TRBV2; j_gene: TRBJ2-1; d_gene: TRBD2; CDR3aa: CASNAISGRAKSQQFF; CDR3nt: TGTGCCAGCAATGCTATTAGCGGGAGGGCCAAATCGCAGCAGTTCTTC
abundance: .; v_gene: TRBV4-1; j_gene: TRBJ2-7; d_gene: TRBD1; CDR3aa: CASSQPLDRGERYF; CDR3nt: TGCGCCAGCAGCCAACCACTCGACAGGGGCGAACGGTACTTC
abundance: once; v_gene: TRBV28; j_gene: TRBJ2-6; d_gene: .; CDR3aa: CASSPGVRLNSGANVLTF; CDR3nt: TGTGCCAGCAGTCCGGGGGTACGACTGAACTCTGGGGCCAACGTCCTGACTTTC
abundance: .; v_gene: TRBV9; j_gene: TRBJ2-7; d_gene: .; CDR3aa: CASSPQLRQTYEQYF; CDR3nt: TGTGCCAGCAGCCCACAACTTCGACAGACCTACGAGCAGTACTTC
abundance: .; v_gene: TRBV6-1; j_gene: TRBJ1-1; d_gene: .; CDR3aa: CASSEALQVNTEAFF; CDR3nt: TGTGCCAGCAGTGAAGCGCTACAGGTGAACACTGAAGCTTTCTTT
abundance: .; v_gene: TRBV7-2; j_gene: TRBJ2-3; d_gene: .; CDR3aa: CASSLDGLGTDTQYF; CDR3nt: TGTGCCAGCAGCTTAGACGGACTGGGCACAGATACGCAGTATTTT
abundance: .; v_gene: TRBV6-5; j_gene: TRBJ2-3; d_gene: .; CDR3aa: CASSSSTPPTQYF; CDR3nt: TGTGCCAGCAGTAGCTCAACCCCTCCTACGCAGTATTTT
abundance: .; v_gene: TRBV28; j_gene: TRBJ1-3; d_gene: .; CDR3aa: CASDGSSGNTIYF; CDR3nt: TGTGCCAGCGATGGGAGCTCTGGAAACACCATATATTTT
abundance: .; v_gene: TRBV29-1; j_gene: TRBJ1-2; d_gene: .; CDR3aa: CSVEDSQYYGYTF; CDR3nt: TGCAGCGTTGAGGACAGCCAGTACTATGGCTACACCTTC